This TCR beta chain originates from a study of cytomegalovirus exposure and HLA in healthy donors. Study findings and constraints: Clusters of TCRs from the first cohort tended to co-occur in the roughly 120 validation repertoires (as a later analysis found).

Method: immunoSEQ multiplex PCR; TCRdb's copy keeps in-frame clones and lacks some. The data hold 120,000 or so clones, with 85% to 90% observed a single time. Germline V gene sequence: CDR1 SGDLS, CDR2 YYNGEE. This CDR3 spans 15 amino acids. The junction had 7 bases not matched to a gene; V was cut back by 0 bases and J by 5 bases. This clone was recorded only once. The antigen remains unidentified. The source material was PBMCs. The gene calls are TRBV9 and TRBJ2-5; 7 nucleotides match TRBD2. The TCR originated in a woman aged 18 to 35 in good health and CMV-seronegative. The CDR3 sequence: CASSVELAGGETQYF. CDR3 nucleotides: TGTGCCAGCAGCGTAGAACTAGCCGGGGGGGAGACCCAGTACTTC.